These 21 T cell receptor beta chains came from one sample sequenced in a study of CD8+CD57+ T cells in acquired aplastic anemia. Patients chosen for sequencing had shown CD8+CD57+ cell expansion by flow cytometry. Genomic DNA, serving as template, underwent TCR beta VDJ and CDR3 profiling. In TCRdb, the reads were re-called with MiXCR into one record per CDR3 protein. The sample holds under 350,000 distinct CDR3 sequences; about three fifths are singletons and the top ten take roughly 1.2%. The sample taken for sequencing was sorted CD4+, CD8+, or CD8+CD57+ T cells (not recorded which) from PBMCs. The source is a human donor with aplastic anemia.

The rearrangement links TRBV6-5 to TRBJ1-2, with TRBD1 matching 7 bases. Germline values: CDR1 MNHEY, CDR2 SVGAGI. V lost 8 bases, J lost 9 bases, and 3 bases stayed unmatched. CDR3 size: 10 residues. CDR3 protein: CASYRGSYTF. For the CDR3, the DNA is TGTGCCAGCTACAGGGGAAGCTACACCTTC.

The rearrangement links TRBV5-1 to TRBJ2-1, with 10 bases fitting TRBD2. This CDR3 region has 16 residues. CDR1 and CDR2 from the germline V gene are SGHRS and YFSETQ. With V trimmed by 0 bases and J by 4 bases, 4 bases remained unmatched. The CDR3 nucleotides are TGCGCCAGCAGCTTGGTCCCAGCGGGAGGGTACAATGAGCAGTTCTTC. Translated, it gives CASSLVPAGGYNEQFF. The full variable domain, its missing parts supplied by reference TRBV5-1 and TRBJ2-1, is KAGVTQTPRYLIKTRGQQVTLSCSPISGHRSVSWYQQTPGQGLQFLFEYFSETQRNKGNFPGRFSGRQFSNSRSEMNVSTLELGDSALYLCASSLVPAGGYNEQFFGPGTRLTVL.

This chain joins TRBV7-6 and TRBJ2-7; the match to TRBD2 covers 9 bases. The germline gives CDR1 SGHVS, CDR2 FNYEAQ. CDR3 length: 15 amino acids. V was clipped by 0 bases and J by 4 bases; unmatched bases: 4. CDR3 protein: CASSLAAGLAYEQYF. In nucleotides, the CDR3 is TGTGCCAGCAGCTTAGCCGCCGGACTAGCGTACGAGCAGTACTTC.

For this clonotype: The conserved phenylalanine or tryptophan normally closing the CDR3 is absent here, so this likely arose from a read error. V and J are TRBV7-9 and TRBJ1-6, with D possibly matching TRBD1 (5 bases). Germline V gene data show CDR1 as SEHNR and CDR2 as FQNEAQ (reference sequence). The CDR3 contains 15 residues. The CDR3 region has the DNA TGTGTCAGCAGCTTAGGATCCAGGGATAATTCACCCCTCCACTGT. Translated: CVSSLGSRDNSPLHC.

The sample holds many counts of this clonotype. The chain uses TRBV10-3 and TRBJ1-1; no clear D. V lost 0 bases and J 9 bases, leaving 8 bases between the germline ends. The CDR3 is made up of 12 amino acids. Germline V gene lookup returns CDR1 ENHRY and CDR2 SYGVKD. CDR3 bases: TGTGCCATCAGTGAGTCAGAGTCCAAAGCTTTCTTT. This sequence encodes CAISESESKAFF.

Many counts were recorded for this clonotype. The J gene is TRBJ1-5, the V gene TRBV12-3 or TRBV12-4; D possibly corresponds to TRBD1 (5 bases). There are 16 residues in the CDR3. V was cut by 4 bases and J by 0 bases, with 13 bases left in between. This CDR3 reads CASSSRGTYSNQPQHF. CDR3 in DNA: TGTGCCAGCAGTTCTCGAGGGACGTATAGCAATCAGCCCCAGCATTTT.

The chain joins TRBV12-3 or TRBV12-4 to TRBJ1-2; D unclear. The CDR3 runs to 12 residues. With 6 bases removed from V and 6 bases from J, the gap between germline ends came to 11 bases. Here the CDR3 reads CASSGREDGYTF. The DNA of the CDR3 is TGTGCCAGCAGCGGCCGAGAGGATGGCTACACCTTC.

On this clonotype: A junction end diverges from the germline sequence, so it may reflect a read error. This chain uses TRBV7-9 with TRBJ2-1; no firm D call. CDR1 and CDR2 from the germline V gene are SEHNR and FQNEAQ (reference sequence). The CDR3 consists of 16 residues. The CDR3 DNA reads TGCGCCAGCAGCTTGGCCCATGTAAGCTCCTACAATGAGCAGTTCTTC. The encoded protein is CASSLAHVSSYNEQFF.

This clonotype was observed a handful of times. This chain joins TRBV24-1 and TRBJ2-5, with 10 bases aligning to TRBD1. Trimming at V came to 12 bases and at J to 5 bases, leaving 14 bases not matched to a gene. The CDR3 extends over 15 amino acids. CDR1 and CDR2 from the germline V gene are KGHDR and SFDVKD. The CDR3 DNA reads TGTGCCTGGAGTCCCGGACAGGGGGGGGGGGAGACCCAGTACTTC. Its translation: CAWSPGQGGGETQYF.

As regards this clonotype: One junction end does not reproduce the germline sequence, and a read error may be involved. This chain joins TRBV7-9 and TRBJ2-1; no clear D gene. Looked up from germline, CDR1 is SEHNR and CDR2 is FQNEAQ (reference sequence). This CDR3 contains 12 residues. CDR3 sequence reads: CTSSPKWNEQFF. The CDR3 region has the DNA TGTACCAGCAGCCCCAAGTGGAATGAGCAGTTCTTC. The variable domain in full, completed from reference TRBV7-9 and TRBJ2-1, reads DTGVSQNPRHKITKRGQNVTFRCDPISEHNRLYWYRQTLGQGPEFLTYFQNEAQLEKSRLLSDRFSAERPKGSFSTLEIQRTEQGDSAMYLCTSSPKWNEQFFGPGTRLTVL.

This clonotype came up a few times. The chain uses TRBV7-6 and TRBJ2-1; 8 positions agree with TRBD1. Trimming removed 4 bases from V and 1 base from J; junction bases left unmatched: 3. This CDR3 has 15 residues. Germline CDR1 is SGHVS and CDR2 is FNYEAQ. CDR3 bases: TGTGCCAGCAGCTCAGGGGGCGCATCCTACAATGAGCAGTTCTTC. Protein sequence: CASSSGGASYNEQFF. The full variable domain, in which reference TRBV7-6 and TRBJ2-1 provide the parts outside the CDR3, is GAGVSQSPRYKVTKRGQDVALRCDPISGHVSLYWYRQALGQGPEFLTYFNYEAQQDKSGLPNDRFSAERPEGSISTLTIQRTEQRDSAMYRCASSSGGASYNEQFFGPGTRLTVL.

The chain has TRBV7-8 and TRBJ1-1; possibly TRBD1 for D (5 bases). Germline V gives CDR1 SGHVS, CDR2 FQNEAQ. Trimming cost V 5 bases and J 6 bases, with 22 bases left between them. CDR3 length: 16 amino acids. CDR3 DNA: TGTGCCAGCAGCCCGCCCTCTGCTAGAGGGGAGGCTGAAGCTTTCTTT. Translated, it gives CASSPPSARGEAEAFF.

This chain links TRBV20-1 with TRBJ2-1, with D possibly being TRBD1 or TRBD2 (5 bases each). This CDR3 has 15 amino acids. In germline, CDR1 is DFQATT, CDR2 SNEGSKA (reference sequence). V was clipped by 0 bases and J by 0 bases, with 9 bases between them. The CDR3: CSARDLRGSYNEQFF. The CDR3 DNA sequence: TGCAGTGCTAGAGATCTGAGGGGCTCCTACAATGAGCAGTTCTTC.

This clonotype occurred many times. The V gene is TRBV2, the J gene TRBJ1-3, with D perhaps matching TRBD1 (5 bases). V dropped 3 bases and J dropped 2 bases, with 14 bases sitting between them. The CDR3 covers 16 residues. Germline-derived CDR1 and CDR2 are SNHLY and FYNNEI. In DNA form, the CDR3 reads TGTGCCAGCAGTGATTTTTCCCGAGGGGCTGGAAACACCATATATTTT. Amino acids: CASSDFSRGAGNTIYF.

This chain connects TRBV6-5 to TRBJ2-1; 9 nucleotides match TRBD2. Germline CDR1 reads MNHEY; CDR2 reads SVGAGI. Trimming took 6 bases from V and 4 from J; bases not matched to a gene: 7. The CDR3 runs 15 residues. The CDR3 coding sequence is TGTGCCAGCAGCCCTTCGCGGGAGGGGTACAATGAGCAGTTCTTC. Protein: CASSPSREGYNEQFF.

A note on this clonotype: A junction boundary mismatches the germline segment, possibly from a read error. CDR3: CASSLAPQGANEAFF. The CDR3 coding sequence is TGCGCTAGCAGCTTGGCCCCACAGGGGGCTAATGAAGCTTTCTTT. The chain combines TRBV5-1 with TRBJ1-1; 9 bases are a match to TRBD1. Germline CDR1 reads SGHRS; CDR2 reads YFSETQ. The CDR3 runs to 15 residues.

This clonotype was seen at least ten times. The chain combines TRBV29-1 with TRBJ1-2, with D hard to call. The CDR3 totals 14 residues. CDR1 and CDR2 (germline): SQVTM, ANQGSEA. The ends were cut back, 3 bases at V and 0 bases at J, with 11 bases in the middle. For the CDR3, the DNA is TGCAGCGTTGATTCGGGGAATCCTAACTATGGCTACACCTTC. Its translation is CSVDSGNPNYGYTF.

V gene TRBV9 combines with J gene TRBJ2-2, with D unresolved. This CDR3 comprises 9 residues. Germline V lookup: CDR1 SGDLS, CDR2 YYNGEE. The V end lost 0 bases, the J end lost 16 bases, and 4 bases lay between the germline ends. The CDR3 DNA is TGTGCCAGCAGCGTAGGAGGGTTTTTT. It specifies CASSVGGFF.

The CDR3 region has the DNA TGCAGTGCCCCCCTGGGACAGTACACTGAAGCTTTCTTT. It specifies CSAPLGQYTEAFF. The V gene is TRBV20-1, the J gene TRBJ1-1; 7 nucleotides line up with TRBD1. CDR3 length: 13 amino acids. Germline V gene sequence: CDR1 DFQATT, CDR2 SNEGSKA (reference sequence). V dropped 6 bases and J dropped 3; count of bases not matched to a gene: 7.

This rearrangement joins TRBV20-1 to TRBJ2-7; 9 bases are shared with TRBD1. This CDR3 is 14 amino acids long. The junction had 11 bases not matched to a gene; V was cut back by 7 bases and J by 4 bases. Germline values: CDR1 DFQATT, CDR2 SNEGSKA (reference sequence). CDR3 region: CSVSPGTGPYEQYF. The CDR3 DNA reads as TGCAGTGTATCGCCCGGGACAGGGCCATACGAGCAGTACTTC.

This clonotype was recorded many times. The rearrangement uses TRBV19 and TRBJ2-4, with 9 bases that match TRBD2. Germline-derived CDR1 and CDR2 are LNHDA and SQIVND (reference sequence). This CDR3 has 19 amino acids. The V segment lost 2 bases and the J segment 2 bases; nucleotides outside the gene matches: 13. CDR3 region: CASSIRRGGVAGTKNIQYF. The CDR3 region has the DNA TGTGCCAGTAGTATAAGGCGGGGGGGAGTAGCGGGAACCAAAAACATTCAGTACTTC.